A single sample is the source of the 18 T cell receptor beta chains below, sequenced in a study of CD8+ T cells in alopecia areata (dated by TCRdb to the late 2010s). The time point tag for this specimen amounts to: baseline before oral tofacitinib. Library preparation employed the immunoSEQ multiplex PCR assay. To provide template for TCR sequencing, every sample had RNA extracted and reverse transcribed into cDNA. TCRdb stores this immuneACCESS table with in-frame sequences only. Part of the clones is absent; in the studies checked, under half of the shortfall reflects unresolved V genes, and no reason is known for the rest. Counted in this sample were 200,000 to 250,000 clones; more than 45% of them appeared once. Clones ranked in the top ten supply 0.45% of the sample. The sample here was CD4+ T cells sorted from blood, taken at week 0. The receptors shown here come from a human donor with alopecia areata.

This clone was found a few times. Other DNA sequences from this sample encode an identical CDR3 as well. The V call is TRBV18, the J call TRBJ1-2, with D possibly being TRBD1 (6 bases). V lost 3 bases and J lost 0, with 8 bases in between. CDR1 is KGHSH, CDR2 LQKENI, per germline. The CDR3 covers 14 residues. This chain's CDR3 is CASSPGGANYGYTF. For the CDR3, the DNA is TGTGCCAGCTCACCCGGGGGCGCTAACTATGGCTACACCTTC. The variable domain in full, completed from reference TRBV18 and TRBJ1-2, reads NAGVMQNPRHLVRRRGQEARLRCSPMKGHSHVYWYRQLPEEGLKFMVYLQKENIIDESGMPKERFSAEFPKEGPSILRIQQVVRGDSAAYFCASSPGGANYGYTFGSGTRLTVV.

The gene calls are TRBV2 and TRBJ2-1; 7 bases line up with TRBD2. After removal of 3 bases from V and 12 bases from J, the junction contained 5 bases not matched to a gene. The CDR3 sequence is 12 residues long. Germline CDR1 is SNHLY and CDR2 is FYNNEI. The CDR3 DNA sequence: TGTGCCAGCAGTGAGCGGGAGTTAGCGCAGTTCTTC. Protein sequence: CASSERELAQFF.

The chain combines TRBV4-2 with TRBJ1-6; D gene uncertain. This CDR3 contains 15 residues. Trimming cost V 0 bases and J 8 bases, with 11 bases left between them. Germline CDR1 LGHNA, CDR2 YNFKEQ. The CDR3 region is CASSQDLGRDSPLHF. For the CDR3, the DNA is TGTGCCAGCAGCCAAGATTTAGGGAGGGATTCACCCCTCCACTTT.

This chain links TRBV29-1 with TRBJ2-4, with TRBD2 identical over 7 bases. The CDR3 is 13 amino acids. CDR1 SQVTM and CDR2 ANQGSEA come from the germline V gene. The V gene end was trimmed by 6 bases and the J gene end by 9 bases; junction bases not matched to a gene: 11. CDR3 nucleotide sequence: TGCAGCGTCCAAGCGCGGGAGTCGGGCATTCAGTACTTC. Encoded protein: CSVQARESGIQYF.

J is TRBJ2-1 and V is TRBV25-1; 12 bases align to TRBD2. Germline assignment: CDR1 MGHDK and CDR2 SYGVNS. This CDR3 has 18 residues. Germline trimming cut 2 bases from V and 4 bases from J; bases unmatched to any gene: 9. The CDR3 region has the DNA TGTGCCAGCAGTGAAAAGACTAGCGGGGGACCGGTGTACAATGAGCAGTTCTTC. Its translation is CASSEKTSGGPVYNEQFF.

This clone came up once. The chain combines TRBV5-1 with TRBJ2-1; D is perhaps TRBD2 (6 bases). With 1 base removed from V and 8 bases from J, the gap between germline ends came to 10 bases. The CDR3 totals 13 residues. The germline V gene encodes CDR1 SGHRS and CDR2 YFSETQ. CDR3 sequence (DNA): TGCGCCAGCAGCTTGTGGAGGGACGATGAGCAGTTCTTC. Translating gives CASSLWRDDEQFF.

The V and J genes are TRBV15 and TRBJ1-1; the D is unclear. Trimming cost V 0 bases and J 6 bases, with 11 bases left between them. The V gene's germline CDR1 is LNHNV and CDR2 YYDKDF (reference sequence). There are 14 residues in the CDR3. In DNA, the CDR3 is TGTGCCACCAGCAGAGAGGGCCCCCGGGCTGAAGCTTTCTTT. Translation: CATSREGPRAEAFF.

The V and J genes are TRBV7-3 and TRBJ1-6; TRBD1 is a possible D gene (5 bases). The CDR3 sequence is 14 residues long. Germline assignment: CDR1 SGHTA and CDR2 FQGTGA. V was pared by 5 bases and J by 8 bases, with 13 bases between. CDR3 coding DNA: TGTGCCAGCAGCCGCTCGGGGGGTGATTCACCCCTCCACTTT. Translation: CASSRSGGDSPLHF.

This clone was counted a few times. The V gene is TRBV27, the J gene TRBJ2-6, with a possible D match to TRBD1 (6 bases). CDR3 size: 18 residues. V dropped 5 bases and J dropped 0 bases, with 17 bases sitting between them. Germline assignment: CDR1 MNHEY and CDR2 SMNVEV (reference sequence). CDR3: CASSPLDRPLSGANVLTF. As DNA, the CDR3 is TGTGCCAGCAGTCCGCTGGACAGACCCCTCTCTGGGGCCAACGTCCTGACTTTC.

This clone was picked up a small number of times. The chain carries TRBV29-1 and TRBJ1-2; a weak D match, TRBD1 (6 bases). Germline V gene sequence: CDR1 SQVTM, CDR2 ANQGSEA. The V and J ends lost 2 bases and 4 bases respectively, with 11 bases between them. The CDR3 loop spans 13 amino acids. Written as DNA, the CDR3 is TGCAGCGTTGAAAGGGGGGTACCCTATGGCTACACCTTC. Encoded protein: CSVERGVPYGYTF.

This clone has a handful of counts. Here the CDR3 reads CASSRGKNSPLHF. In DNA, the CDR3 is TGTGCCAGCAGCCGGGGGAAGAATTCACCCCTCCACTTT. The gene calls are TRBV6-5 and TRBJ1-6; weak D call: TRBD1 (5 bases). Per germline, CDR1 MNHEY and CDR2 SVGAGI. V lost 6 bases to trimming and J lost 7 bases, with 10 bases between them. CDR3 length: 13 residues.

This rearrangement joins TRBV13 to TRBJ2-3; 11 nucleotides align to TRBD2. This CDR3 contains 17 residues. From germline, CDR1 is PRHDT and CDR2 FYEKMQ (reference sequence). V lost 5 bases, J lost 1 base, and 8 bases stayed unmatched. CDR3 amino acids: CASSAPLAGAGTDTQYF. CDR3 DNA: TGTGCCAGCAGCGCCCCACTAGCGGGGGCTGGCACAGATACGCAGTATTTT. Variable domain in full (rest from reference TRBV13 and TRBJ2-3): AAGVIQSPRHLIKEKRETATLKCYPIPRHDTVYWYQQGPGQDPQFLISFYEKMQSDKGSIPDRFSAQQFSDYHSELNMSSLELGDSALYFCASSAPLAGAGTDTQYFGPGTRLTVL.

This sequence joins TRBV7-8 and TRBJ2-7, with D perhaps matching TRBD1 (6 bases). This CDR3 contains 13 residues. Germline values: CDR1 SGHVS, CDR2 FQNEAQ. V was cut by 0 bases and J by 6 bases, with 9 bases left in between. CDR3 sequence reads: CASSLATGSEQYF. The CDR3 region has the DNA TGTGCCAGCAGCTTAGCGACAGGATCCGAGCAGTACTTC.

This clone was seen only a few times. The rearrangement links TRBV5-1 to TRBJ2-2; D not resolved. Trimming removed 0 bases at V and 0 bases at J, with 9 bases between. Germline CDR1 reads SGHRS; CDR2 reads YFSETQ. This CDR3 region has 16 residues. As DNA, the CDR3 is TGCGCCAGCAGCTTGGCGGTTAACTCGAACACCGGGGAGCTGTTTTTT. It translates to CASSLAVNSNTGELFF.

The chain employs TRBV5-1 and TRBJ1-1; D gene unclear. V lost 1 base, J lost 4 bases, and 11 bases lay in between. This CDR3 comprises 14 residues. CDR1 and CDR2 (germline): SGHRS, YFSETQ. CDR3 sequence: CASSLITGSTEAFF. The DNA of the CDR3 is TGCGCCAGCAGCTTGATCACGGGCTCCACTGAAGCTTTCTTT.

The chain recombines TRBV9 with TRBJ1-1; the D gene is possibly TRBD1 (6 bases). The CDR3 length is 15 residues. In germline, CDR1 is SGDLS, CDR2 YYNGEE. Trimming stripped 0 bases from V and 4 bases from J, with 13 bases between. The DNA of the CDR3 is TGTGCCAGCAGCGTAGATCCGGGGGCCAGCACTGAAGCTTTCTTT. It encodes CASSVDPGASTEAFF.

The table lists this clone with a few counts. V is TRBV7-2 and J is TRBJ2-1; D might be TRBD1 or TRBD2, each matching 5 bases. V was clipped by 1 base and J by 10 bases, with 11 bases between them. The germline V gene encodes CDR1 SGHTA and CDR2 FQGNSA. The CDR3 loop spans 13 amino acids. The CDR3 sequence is CASSLVRGEEQFF. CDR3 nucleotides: TGTGCCAGCAGCTTAGTCCGAGGGGAAGAGCAGTTCTTC.

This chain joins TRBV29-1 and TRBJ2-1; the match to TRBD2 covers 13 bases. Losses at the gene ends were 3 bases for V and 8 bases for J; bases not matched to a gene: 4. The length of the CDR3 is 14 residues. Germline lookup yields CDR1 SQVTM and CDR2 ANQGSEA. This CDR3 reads CSVEGLAGSDEQFF. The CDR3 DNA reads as TGCAGCGTTGAGGGACTAGCGGGATCGGATGAGCAGTTCTTC.